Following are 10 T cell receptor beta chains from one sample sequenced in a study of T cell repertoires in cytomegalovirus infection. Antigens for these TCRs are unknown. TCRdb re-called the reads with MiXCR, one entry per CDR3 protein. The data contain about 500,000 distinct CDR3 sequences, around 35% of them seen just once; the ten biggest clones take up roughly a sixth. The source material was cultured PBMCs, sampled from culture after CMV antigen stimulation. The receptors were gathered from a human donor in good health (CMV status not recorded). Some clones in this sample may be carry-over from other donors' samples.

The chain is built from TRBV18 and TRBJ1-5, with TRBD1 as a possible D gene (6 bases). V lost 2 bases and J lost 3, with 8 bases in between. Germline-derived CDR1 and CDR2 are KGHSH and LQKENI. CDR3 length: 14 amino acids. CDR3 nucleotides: TGTGCCAGCTCACCAGCAGGGGCCAATCAGCCCCAGCATTTT. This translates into CASSPAGANQPQHF.

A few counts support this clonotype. The DNA for the CDR3 is TGTGCCAGCAGCTCGGAGGGGGCGGGGGGGGTCGAGACCCAGTACTTC. Amino acids: CASSSEGAGGVETQYF. The chain couples TRBV7-8 to TRBJ2-5, with TRBD2 matching 9 bases. V dropped 4 bases and J dropped 5; count of bases not matched to a gene: 11. Germline lookup yields CDR1 SGHVS and CDR2 FQNEAQ. This CDR3 is 16 amino acids long.

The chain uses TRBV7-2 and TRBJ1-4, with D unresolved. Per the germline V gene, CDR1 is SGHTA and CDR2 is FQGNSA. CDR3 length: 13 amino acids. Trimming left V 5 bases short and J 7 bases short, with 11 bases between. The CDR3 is CASSNEGREKLFF. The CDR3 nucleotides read TGTGCCAGCAGCAACGAGGGCCGTGAAAAACTGTTTTTT.

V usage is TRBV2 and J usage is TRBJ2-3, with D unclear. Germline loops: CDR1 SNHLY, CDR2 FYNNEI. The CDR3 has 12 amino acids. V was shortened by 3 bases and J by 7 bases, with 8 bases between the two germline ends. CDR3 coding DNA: TGTGCCAGCAGTGACGTCTCTTATACGCAGTATTTT. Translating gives CASSDVSYTQYF.

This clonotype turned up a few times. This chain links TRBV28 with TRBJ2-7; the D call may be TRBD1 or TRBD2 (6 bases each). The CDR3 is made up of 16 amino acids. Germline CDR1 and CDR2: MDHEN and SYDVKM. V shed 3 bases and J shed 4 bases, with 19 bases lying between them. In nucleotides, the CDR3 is TGTGCCAGCAGTTTTTTTCCGGGGGCGGTGTATTACGAGCAGTACTTC. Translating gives CASSFFPGAVYYEQYF.

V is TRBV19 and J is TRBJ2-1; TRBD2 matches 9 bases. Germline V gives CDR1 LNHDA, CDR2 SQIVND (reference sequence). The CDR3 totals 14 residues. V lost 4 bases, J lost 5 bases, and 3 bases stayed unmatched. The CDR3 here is CASSSGRAHNEQFF. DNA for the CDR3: TGTGCCAGTAGTAGCGGGAGGGCACACAATGAGCAGTTCTTC.

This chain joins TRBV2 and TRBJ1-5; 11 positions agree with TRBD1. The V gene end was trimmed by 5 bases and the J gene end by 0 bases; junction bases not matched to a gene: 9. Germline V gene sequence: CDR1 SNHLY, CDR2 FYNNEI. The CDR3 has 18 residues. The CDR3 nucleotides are TGTGCCAGCAGTAACTTGATGGGACAGGGGGATAGCAATCAGCCCCAGCATTTT. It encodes CASSNLMGQGDSNQPQHF.

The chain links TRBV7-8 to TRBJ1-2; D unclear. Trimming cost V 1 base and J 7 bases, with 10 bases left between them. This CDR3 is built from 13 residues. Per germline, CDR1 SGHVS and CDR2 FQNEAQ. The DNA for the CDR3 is TGTGCCAGCAGCTTAGGTATCGGCCGTGGCTACACCTTC. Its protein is CASSLGIGRGYTF.

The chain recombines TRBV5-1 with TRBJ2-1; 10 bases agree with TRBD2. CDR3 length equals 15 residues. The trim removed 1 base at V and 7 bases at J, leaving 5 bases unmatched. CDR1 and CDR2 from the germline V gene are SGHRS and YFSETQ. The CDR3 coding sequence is TGCGCCAGCAGCTTGACTAGCGGGGACCAGAATGAGCAGTTCTTC. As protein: CASSLTSGDQNEQFF.

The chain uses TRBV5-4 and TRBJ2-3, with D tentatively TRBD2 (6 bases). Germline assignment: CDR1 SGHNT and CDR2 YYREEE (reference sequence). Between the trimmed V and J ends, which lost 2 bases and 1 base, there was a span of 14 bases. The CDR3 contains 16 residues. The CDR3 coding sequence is TGTGCCAGCAGCTTAATACCGGGAGTTGGCACAGATACGCAGTATTTT. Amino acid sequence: CASSLIPGVGTDTQYF.